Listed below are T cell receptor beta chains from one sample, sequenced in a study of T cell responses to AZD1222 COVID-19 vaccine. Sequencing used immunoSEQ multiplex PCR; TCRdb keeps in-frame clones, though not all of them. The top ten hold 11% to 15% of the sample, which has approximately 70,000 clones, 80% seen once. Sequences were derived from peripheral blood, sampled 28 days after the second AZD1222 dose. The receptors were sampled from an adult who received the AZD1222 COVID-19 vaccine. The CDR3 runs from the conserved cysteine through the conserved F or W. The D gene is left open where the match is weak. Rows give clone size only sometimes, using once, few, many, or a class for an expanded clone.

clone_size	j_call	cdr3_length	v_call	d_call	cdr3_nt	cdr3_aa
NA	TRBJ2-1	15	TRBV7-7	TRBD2	TGTGCTAGCAGTGACGGGACTAGCTTTAGGAATGAGCAGTTCTTC	CASSDGTSFRNEQFF
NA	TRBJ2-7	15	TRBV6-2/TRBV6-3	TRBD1	TGTGCCAGCAGTTACGTTAGGGACAGATCTTACGAGCAGTACTTC	CASSYVRDRSYEQYF
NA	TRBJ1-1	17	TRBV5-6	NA	TGTGCCAGCAGCCCTAGCGGGGAGGGAAGCCGGCACACTGAAGCTTTCTTT	CASSPSGEGSRHTEAFF
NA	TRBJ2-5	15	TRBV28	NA	TGTGCCAGCAGTGGGATGGGAATCGGCCAAGAGACCCAGTACTTC	CASSGMGIGQETQYF
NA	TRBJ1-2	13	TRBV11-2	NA	TGTGCCAGCAGCCCCACGGAACTAGGTGGCTACACCTTC	CASSPTELGGYTF
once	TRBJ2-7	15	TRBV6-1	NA	TGTGCCAGCAGTGAAGTACAGACTATGAACTACGAGCAGTACTTC	CASSEVQTMNYEQYF
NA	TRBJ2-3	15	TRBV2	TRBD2	TGTGCCAGCAGTGACTCGGGGGGGGCCACAGATACGCAGTATTTT	CASSDSGGATDTQYF
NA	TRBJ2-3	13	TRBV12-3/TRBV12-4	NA	TGTGCCAGCCGTGGGGTCGGACCAGATACGCAGTATTTT	CASRGVGPDTQYF
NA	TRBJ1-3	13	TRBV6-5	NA	TGTGCCAGCAGCCCCGAGGTGGGAAACACCATATATTTT	CASSPEVGNTIYF
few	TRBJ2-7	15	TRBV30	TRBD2	TGTGCCTGGAGTATCGGGACTAGCGGGGTGTTCGAGCAGTACTTC	CAWSIGTSGVFEQYF
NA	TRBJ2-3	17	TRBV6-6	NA	TGTGCCAGCAGTCTAGAGACAGGAGCCGTTAGCACAGATACGCAGTATTTT	CASSLETGAVSTDTQYF
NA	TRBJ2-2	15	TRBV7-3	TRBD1	TGTGCCAGCAAAACCGGGACAGGGACGACCGGGGAGCTGTTTTTT	CASKTGTGTTGELFF
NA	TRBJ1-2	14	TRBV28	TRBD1	TGTGCCAGCAGTCCCGGGACAGCCCTTTATGGCTACACCTTC	CASSPGTALYGYTF
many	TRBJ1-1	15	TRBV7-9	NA	TGTGCCAGCAGCTTAGATCCGGGGATGAACACTGAAGCTTTCTTT	CASSLDPGMNTEAFF
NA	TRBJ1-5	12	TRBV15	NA	TGTGCCACCAGCAGAGATAATCAGCCCCAGCATTTT	CATSRDNQPQHF
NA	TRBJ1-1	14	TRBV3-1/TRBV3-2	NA	TGTGCCAGCAGCCAAGATGGTAGGAACACTGAAGCTTTCTTT	CASSQDGRNTEAFF
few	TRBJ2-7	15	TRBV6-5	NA	TGTGCCAGCAGTACCCGTCCAGACAACTCCTACGAGCAGTACTTC	CASSTRPDNSYEQYF
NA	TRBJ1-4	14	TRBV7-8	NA	TGTGCCAGCTGCTCTCTATCAACTAATGAAAAACTGTTTTTT	CASCSLSTNEKLFF
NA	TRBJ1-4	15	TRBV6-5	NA	TGTGCCAGCAGTTCGAACAGAGCAACTAATGAAAAACTGTTTTTT	CASSSNRATNEKLFF
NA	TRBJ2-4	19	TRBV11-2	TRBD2	TGTGCCAGCAGCTTTCTGACTAGCGGGGGGGCCGCGTCCAAAAACATTCAGTACTTC	CASSFLTSGGAASKNIQYF
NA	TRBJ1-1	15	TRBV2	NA	TGTGCCAGCAGGGACATCCTACAAACTCGGACAGAAGCTTTCTTT	CASRDILQTRTEAFF
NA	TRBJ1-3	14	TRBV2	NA	TGTGCCAGCACCATACAGGGTATTGGAAACACCATATATTTT	CASTIQGIGNTIYF
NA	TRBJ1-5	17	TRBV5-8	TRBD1	TGTGCCAGCAGCCCAAAAGACAGGGAATATAGCAATCAGCCCCAGCATTTT	CASSPKDREYSNQPQHF
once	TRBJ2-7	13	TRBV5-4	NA	TGTGCCAGCAGCTTGGTACAGTCCTACGAGCAGTACTTC	CASSLVQSYEQYF
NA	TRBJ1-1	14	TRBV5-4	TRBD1	TGTGCCAGCACTTGGGACAGGGTGAACACTGAAGCTTTCTTT	CASTWDRVNTEAFF
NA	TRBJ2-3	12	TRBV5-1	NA	TGCGCCAGCAGTCGGACGACCGATACGCAGTATTTT	CASSRTTDTQYF
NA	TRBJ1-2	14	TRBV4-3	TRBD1	TGCGCCAGCAGCCAAGGGGACAGCTACTATGGCTACACCTTC	CASSQGDSYYGYTF
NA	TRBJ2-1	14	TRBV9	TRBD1	TGTGCCAGCAGCTCCAGACAGGGGAACAATGAGCAGTTCTTC	CASSSRQGNNEQFF
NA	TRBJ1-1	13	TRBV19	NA	TGTGCCAGTAGTATAGATCCGGGTGTTGAAGCTTTCTTT	CASSIDPGVEAFF
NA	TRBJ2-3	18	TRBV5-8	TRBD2	TGTGCCAGCAGCCTCCGGACACTAGCGGGGGGGCCCACAGATACGCAGTATTTT	CASSLRTLAGGPTDTQYF
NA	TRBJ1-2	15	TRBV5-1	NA	TGCGCCAGCAGCGCAAGAATCGGGGCTAACTATGGCTACACCTTC	CASSARIGANYGYTF
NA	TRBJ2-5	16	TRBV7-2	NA	TGTGCCAGCAGCTTAGCAGGGTCGGCGGCCCGGGAGACCCAGTACTTC	CASSLAGSAARETQYF
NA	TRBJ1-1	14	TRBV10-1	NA	TGCGCCAGCAGTGGGTCGGCCAGGGGCACTGAAGCTTTCTTT	CASSGSARGTEAFF
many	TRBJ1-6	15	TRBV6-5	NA	TGTGCCAGCAGCCGGATGTCGACGAGTCCTTCACCCCTCCACTTT	CASSRMSTSPSPLHF
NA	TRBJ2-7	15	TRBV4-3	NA	TGCGCCAGCAGCCAAGAAATGGCCGGGGGCTACGAGCAGTACTTC	CASSQEMAGGYEQYF
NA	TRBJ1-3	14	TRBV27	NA	TGTGCCAGCAGAGAAACAGGAGCTGGAAACACCATATATTTT	CASRETGAGNTIYF
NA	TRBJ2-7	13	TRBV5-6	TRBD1	TGTGCCAGCAGCTTGCGGGACAGAGGCGAGCAGTACTTC	CASSLRDRGEQYF
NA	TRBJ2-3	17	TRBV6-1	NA	TGTGCCAGCAGTGAATTTCGGGGGACTGCCCCCACAGATACGCAGTATTTT	CASSEFRGTAPTDTQYF
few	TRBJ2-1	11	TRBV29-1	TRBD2	TGCAGCGTGGGGGGGTCCAATGAGCAGTTCTTC	CSVGGSNEQFF
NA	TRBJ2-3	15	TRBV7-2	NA	TGTGCCAGCAGCTTTAGGTCGGGCAACACAGATACGCAGTATTTT	CASSFRSGNTDTQYF
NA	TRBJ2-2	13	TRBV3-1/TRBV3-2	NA	TGTGCCAGCAGCCAAGCCATTGTCGGGGAGCTGTTTTTT	CASSQAIVGELFF
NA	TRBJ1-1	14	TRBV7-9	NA	TGTGCCAGCAGCTCCCCCCTTGTATTCACTGAAGCTTTCTTT	CASSSPLVFTEAFF
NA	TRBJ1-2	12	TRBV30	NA	TGTGCCTGGAGTGTATCGGGGTATGGCTACACCTTC	CAWSVSGYGYTF
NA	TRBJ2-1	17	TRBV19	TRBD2	TGTGCCAGTAGTATAGCCCAGCTAGCGGGGACCTACAATGAGCAGTTCTTC	CASSIAQLAGTYNEQFF
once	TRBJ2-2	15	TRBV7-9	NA	TGTGCCAGCAGCTTAGTAGTTGGTAGATCCGGGGAGCTGTTTTTT	CASSLVVGRSGELFF
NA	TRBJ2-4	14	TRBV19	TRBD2	TGTGCCAGTAGTATAGGGCGGGGGGTTTACATTCAGTACTTC	CASSIGRGVYIQYF